A single T cell receptor (beta chain) is shown here with its context. Its specificity is unknown. This may come from a read error, since a much larger clone is one base off. This sample stems from a study of T cells in Graves' hyperthyroidism and ophthalmopathy. Study-wide results and caveats: Ophthalmopathy onset followed model prediction by a median around 6.6 months.

CDR1 SGHVS and CDR2 FQNEAQ come from the germline V gene. CDR3 length: 14 residues. RNA transcripts were the template for amplifying TCR beta CDR3 regions. The HTBI primer set served for first-round RT-PCR of the TCR CDR3. One entry per CDR3 protein, called by TCRdb with MiXCR from the multiplex PCR reads. Among approximately 870,000 distinct CDR3 sequences, about two fifths were seen once, and the ten largest hold 8.9%. The chain links TRBV7-8 to TRBJ1-4; D unclear. The sample comprised blood. This sequence was found in a man aged 18 to 30 with Graves' hyperthyroidism. CDR3: CASNLARFNEKLFF. The CDR3 coding sequence is TGTGCCAGCAACTTAGCCAGGTTTAATGAAAAACTGTTTTTT.